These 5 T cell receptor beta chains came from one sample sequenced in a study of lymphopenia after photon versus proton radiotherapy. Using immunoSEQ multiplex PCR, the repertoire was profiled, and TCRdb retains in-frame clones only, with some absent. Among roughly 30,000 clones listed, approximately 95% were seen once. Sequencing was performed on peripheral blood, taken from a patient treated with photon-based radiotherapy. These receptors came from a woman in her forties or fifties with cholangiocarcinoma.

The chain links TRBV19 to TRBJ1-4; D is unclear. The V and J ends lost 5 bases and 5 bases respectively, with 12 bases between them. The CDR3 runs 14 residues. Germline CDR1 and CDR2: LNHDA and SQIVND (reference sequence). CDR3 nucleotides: TGTGCCAGTAGTTCCGGGGTCTTGAATGAAAAACTGTTTTTT. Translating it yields CASSSGVLNEKLFF.

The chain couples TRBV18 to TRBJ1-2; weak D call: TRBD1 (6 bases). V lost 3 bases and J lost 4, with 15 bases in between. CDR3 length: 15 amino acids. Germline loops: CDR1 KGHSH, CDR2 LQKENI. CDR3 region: CASSPRKGEVYGYTF. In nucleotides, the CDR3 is TGTGCCAGCTCACCCCGCAAGGGGGAGGTCTATGGCTACACCTTC.

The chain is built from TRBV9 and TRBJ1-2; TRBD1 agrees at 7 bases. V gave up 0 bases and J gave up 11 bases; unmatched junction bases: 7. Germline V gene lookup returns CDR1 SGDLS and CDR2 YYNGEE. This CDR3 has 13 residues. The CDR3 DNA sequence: TGTGCCAGCAGCGTAGGGGACAGTTATTCTTACACCTTC. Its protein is CASSVGDSYSYTF.

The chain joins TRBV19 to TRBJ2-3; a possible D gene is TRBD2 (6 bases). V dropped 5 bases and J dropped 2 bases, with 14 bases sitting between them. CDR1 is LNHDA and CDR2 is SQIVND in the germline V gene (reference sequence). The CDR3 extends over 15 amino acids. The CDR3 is CASSAGTGVTDTQYF. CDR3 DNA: TGTGCCAGTAGTGCCGGAACGGGGGTCACAGATACGCAGTATTTT.

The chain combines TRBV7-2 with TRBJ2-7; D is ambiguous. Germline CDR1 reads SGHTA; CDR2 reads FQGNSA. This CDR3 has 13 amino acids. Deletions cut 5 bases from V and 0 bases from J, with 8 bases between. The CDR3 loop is CASSRHSSYEQYF. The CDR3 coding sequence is TGTGCCAGCAGCCGACACAGCTCCTACGAGCAGTACTTC.